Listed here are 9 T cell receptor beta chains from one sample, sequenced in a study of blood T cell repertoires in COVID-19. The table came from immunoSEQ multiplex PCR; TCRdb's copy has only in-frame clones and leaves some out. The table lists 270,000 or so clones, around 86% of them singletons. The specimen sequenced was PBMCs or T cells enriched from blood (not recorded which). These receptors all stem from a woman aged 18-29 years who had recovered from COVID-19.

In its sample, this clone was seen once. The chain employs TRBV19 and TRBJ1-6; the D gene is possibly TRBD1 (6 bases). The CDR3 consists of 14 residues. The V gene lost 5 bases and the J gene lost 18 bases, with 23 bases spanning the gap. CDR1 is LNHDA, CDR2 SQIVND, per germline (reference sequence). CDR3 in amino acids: CASSHLWDPKGHHF. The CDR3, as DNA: TGTGCCAGTAGTCACCTTTGGGACCCAAAGGGACACCACTTT. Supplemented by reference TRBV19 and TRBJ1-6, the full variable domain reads DGGITQSPKYLFRKEGQNVTLSCEQNLNHDAMYWYRQDPGQGLRLIYYSQIVNDFQKGDIAEGYSVSREKKESFPLTVTSAQKNPTAFYLCASSHLWDPKGHHFGNGTRLTVT.

Here the CDR3 DNA reads TGTGCCAGCCGGATTGGGACTAACGCCGCCTACGAGCAGTACTTC. Amino acids: CASRIGTNAAYEQYF. The V call is TRBV27, the J call TRBJ2-7; 7 positions match TRBD2. This CDR3 region has 15 residues. Trimming at V came to 8 bases and at J to 2 bases, leaving 12 bases not matched to a gene. From germline, CDR1 is MNHEY and CDR2 SMNVEV (reference sequence).

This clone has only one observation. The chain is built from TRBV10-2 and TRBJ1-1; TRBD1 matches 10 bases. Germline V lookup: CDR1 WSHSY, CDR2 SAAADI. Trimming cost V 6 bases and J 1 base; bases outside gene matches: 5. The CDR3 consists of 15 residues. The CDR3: CASSQTGGRNTEAFF. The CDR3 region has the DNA TGCGCCAGCAGCCAGACAGGGGGCCGGAACACTGAAGCTTTCTTT.

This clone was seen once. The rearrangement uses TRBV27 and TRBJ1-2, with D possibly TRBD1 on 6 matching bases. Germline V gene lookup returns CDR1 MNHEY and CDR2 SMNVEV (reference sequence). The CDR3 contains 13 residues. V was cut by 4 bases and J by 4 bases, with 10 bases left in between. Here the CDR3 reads CASSSGHSYGYTF. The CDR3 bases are TGTGCCAGCAGTTCGGGACATTCCTATGGCTACACCTTC.

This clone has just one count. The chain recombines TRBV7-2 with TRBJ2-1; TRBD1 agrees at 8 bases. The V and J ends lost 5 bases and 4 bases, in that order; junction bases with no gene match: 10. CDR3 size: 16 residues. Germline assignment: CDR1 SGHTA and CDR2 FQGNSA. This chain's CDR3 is CASSPMTGARYNEQFF. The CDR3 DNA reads TGTGCCAGCAGCCCTATGACAGGGGCGCGATACAATGAGCAGTTCTTC.

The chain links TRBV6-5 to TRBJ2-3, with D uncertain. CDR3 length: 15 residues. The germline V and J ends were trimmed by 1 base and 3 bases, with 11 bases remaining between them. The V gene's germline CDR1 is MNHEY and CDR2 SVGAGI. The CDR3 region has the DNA TGTGCCAGCAGTTACTTAGCTGGAGTAACAGATACGCAGTATTTT. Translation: CASSYLAGVTDTQYF.

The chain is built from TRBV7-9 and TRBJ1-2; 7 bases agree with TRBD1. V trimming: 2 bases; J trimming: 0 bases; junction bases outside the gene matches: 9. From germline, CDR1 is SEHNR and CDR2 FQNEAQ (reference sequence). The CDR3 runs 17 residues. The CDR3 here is CASSLPGQATANYGYTF. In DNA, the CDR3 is TGTGCCAGCAGCTTACCTGGACAGGCGACAGCTAACTATGGCTACACCTTC.

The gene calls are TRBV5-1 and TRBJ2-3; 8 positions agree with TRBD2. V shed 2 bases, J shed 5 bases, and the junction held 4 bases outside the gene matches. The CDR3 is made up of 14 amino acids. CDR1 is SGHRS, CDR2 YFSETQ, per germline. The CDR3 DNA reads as TGCGCCAGCAGCTTAGGCGGGAGGTTAGATACGCAGTATTTT. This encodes CASSLGGRLDTQYF.

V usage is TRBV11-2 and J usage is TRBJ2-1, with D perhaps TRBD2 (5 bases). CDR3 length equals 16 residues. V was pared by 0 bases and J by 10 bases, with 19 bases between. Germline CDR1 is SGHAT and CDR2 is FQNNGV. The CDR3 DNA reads TGTGCCAGCAGCTTAGACGGTGGACTTCCCTCACGGGAGCAGTTCTTC. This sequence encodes CASSLDGGLPSREQFF.